This T cell receptor (beta chain) was sequenced for a study of fetal regulatory T cell absence and autoimmunity. Notes on the study in general: Cord blood and pancreas showed broadly similar TRB gene family usage.

The CDR3 length is 18 residues. The V and J ends lost 1 base and 1 base, in that order; junction bases with no gene match: 6. Germline V lookup: CDR1 LGHNA, CDR2 YSLEER. This clone was seen a single time. Its target is not known. Sequencing was at survey level. Clones were read by immunoSEQ multiplex PCR, and TCRdb kept only the in-frame ones, dropping some. This sample has about 95,000 clones, with about three quarters found just once. The sequenced sample was pancreas tissue. V and J are TRBV4-3 and TRBJ2-3; 12 bases line up with TRBD2. The receptor was derived from a male donor with IPEX syndrome. CDR3 nucleotides: TGCGCCAGCAGCCAAGGGCTAGCGGGGGGGCTACGCACAGATACGCAGTATTTT. Its translation is CASSQGLAGGLRTDTQYF.